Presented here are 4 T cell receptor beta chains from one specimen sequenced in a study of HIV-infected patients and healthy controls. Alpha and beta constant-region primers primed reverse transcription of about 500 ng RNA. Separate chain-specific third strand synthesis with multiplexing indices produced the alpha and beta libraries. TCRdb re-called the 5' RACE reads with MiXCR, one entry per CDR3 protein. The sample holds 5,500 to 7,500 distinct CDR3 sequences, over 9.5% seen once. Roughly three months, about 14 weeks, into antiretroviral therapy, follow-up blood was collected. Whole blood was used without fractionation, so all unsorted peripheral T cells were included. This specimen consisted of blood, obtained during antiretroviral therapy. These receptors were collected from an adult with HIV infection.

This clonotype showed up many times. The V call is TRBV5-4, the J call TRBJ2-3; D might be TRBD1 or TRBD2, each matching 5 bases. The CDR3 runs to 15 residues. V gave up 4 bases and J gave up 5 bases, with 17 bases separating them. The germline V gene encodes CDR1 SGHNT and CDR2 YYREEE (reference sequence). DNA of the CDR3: TGTGCCAGCAGCCTCGAAGACGGGGCCAGAGATACGCAGTATTTT. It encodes CASSLEDGARDTQYF.

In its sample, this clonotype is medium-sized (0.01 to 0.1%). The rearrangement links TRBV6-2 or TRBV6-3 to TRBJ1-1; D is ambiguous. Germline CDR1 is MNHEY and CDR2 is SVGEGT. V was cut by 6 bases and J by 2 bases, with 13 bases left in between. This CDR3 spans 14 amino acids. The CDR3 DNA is TGTGCCAGCAGGACGACCGGGGTTAACACTGAAGCTTTCTTT. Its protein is CASRTTGVNTEAFF.

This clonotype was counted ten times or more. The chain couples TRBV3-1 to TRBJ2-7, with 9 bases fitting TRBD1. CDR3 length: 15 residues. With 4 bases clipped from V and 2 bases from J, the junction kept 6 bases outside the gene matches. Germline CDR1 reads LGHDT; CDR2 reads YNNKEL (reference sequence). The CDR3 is CASSRPGQGTYEQYF. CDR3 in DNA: TGTGCCAGCAGCCGCCCGGGACAGGGTACCTACGAGCAGTACTTC.

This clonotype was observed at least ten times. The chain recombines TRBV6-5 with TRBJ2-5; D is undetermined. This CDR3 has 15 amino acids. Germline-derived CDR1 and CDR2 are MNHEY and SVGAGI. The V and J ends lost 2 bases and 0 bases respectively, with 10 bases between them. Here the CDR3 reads CASSYVRTHQETQYF. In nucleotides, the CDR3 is TGTGCCAGCAGTTACGTCCGGACCCACCAAGAGACCCAGTACTTC.